Listed below are T cell receptor beta chains from one sample, sequenced in a study of blood T cell repertoires in COVID-19. Measured with immunoSEQ multiplex PCR; TCRdb has only the in-frame clones, and not every one. The table includes hundreds of thousands of clones, around 84% detected once. Specimen: PBMCs or T cells enriched from blood (not recorded which). Source of these receptors: a woman in her forties or fifties who had recovered from COVID-19. Both conserved end residues are part of each CDR3. The order of the fields is D gene, J gene, clone size, V gene, CDR3 DNA, CDR3 protein. A D gene is named only where the DNA matches it firmly. Clone size is not always given. Where it is, it says once, few, many or a class for expanded clones.

d_call: -; j_call: TRBJ2-3; clone_size: -; v_call: TRBV7-7; cdr3_nt: TGTGCTAGCAGTTTGGGGGCAGGGTATCCTAGCACAGATACGCAGTATTTT; cdr3_aa: CASSLGAGYPSTDTQYF
d_call: TRBD2; j_call: TRBJ2-7; clone_size: -; v_call: TRBV30; cdr3_nt: TGTGCCTGGAGCGAACCCCGGACTAGCGGGTTTTACGAGCAGTACTTC; cdr3_aa: CAWSEPRTSGFYEQYF
d_call: -; j_call: TRBJ1-4; clone_size: -; v_call: TRBV30; cdr3_nt: TGTGCCTGGAGTGTACTTAGGACACCAACTAATGAAAAACTGTTTTTT; cdr3_aa: CAWSVLRTPTNEKLFF
d_call: TRBD2; j_call: TRBJ2-2; clone_size: -; v_call: TRBV5-1; cdr3_nt: TGCGCCAGCAGTAACGGGAGGTACACCGGGGAGCTGTTTTTT; cdr3_aa: CASSNGRYTGELFF
d_call: TRBD2; j_call: TRBJ2-5; clone_size: -; v_call: TRBV15; cdr3_nt: TGTGCCACCAGCGAGGGACTAGCGGGACAAGAGACCCAGTACTTC; cdr3_aa: CATSEGLAGQETQYF
d_call: TRBD2; j_call: TRBJ2-1; clone_size: -; v_call: TRBV29-1; cdr3_nt: TGCAGCGTTGTTCTAGCGGGGAGGAATGAGCAGTTCTTC; cdr3_aa: CSVVLAGRNEQFF
d_call: TRBD2; j_call: TRBJ2-3; clone_size: -; v_call: TRBV19; cdr3_nt: TGTGCCAGTAGTAGAGGACTAGCGGCTAGCACAGATACGCAGTATTTT; cdr3_aa: CASSRGLAASTDTQYF
d_call: TRBD1; j_call: TRBJ2-7; clone_size: -; v_call: TRBV6-6; cdr3_nt: TGTGCCAGCAGCAAAGATAACAGGGGTGGGTACGAGCAGTACTTC; cdr3_aa: CASSKDNRGGYEQYF
d_call: TRBD1; j_call: TRBJ1-1; clone_size: -; v_call: TRBV6-5; cdr3_nt: TGTGCCAGCTGTCAGGGGGACACTGAAGCTTTCTTT; cdr3_aa: CASCQGDTEAFF
d_call: -; j_call: TRBJ2-7; clone_size: -; v_call: TRBV5-1; cdr3_nt: TGCGCCAGCAGCCCGGACAGCTACTACGAGCAGTACTTC; cdr3_aa: CASSPDSYYEQYF
d_call: -; j_call: TRBJ2-1; clone_size: -; v_call: TRBV7-3; cdr3_nt: TGTGCCAGCAGCTTGGACAGTCCGTGGCTTATCAATGAGCAGTTCTTC; cdr3_aa: CASSLDSPWLINEQFF
d_call: -; j_call: TRBJ1-5; clone_size: -; v_call: TRBV7-9; cdr3_nt: TGTGCCAGCAGCTACAGTGAGAGCAATCAGCCCCAGCATTTT; cdr3_aa: CASSYSESNQPQHF
d_call: -; j_call: TRBJ1-5; clone_size: -; v_call: TRBV12-5; cdr3_nt: TGTGCTAGTGGTTTGCCACATCCGGGGAGGAATCAGCCCCAGCATTTT; cdr3_aa: CASGLPHPGRNQPQHF
d_call: -; j_call: TRBJ1-1; clone_size: -; v_call: TRBV21-1; cdr3_nt: TGTGCCAGCAGCGCCAGGACAGGGCCCCCCACTGAAGCTTTCTTT; cdr3_aa: CASSARTGPPTEAFF
d_call: -; j_call: TRBJ1-2; clone_size: -; v_call: TRBV18; cdr3_nt: TGTGCCAGCTCACCAAGTACGCGGGGGGTCTATGGCTACACCTTC; cdr3_aa: CASSPSTRGVYGYTF
d_call: -; j_call: TRBJ2-6; clone_size: -; v_call: TRBV12-2; cdr3_nt: TGTGCAAGTCGCTTACAGGGGGAACCCTCTGGGGCCAACGTCCTGACTTTC; cdr3_aa: CASRLQGEPSGANVLTF
d_call: TRBD2; j_call: TRBJ2-1; clone_size: -; v_call: TRBV5-6; cdr3_nt: TGTGCCAGCAGCGTTAGCGGGAGTAACCCTTCCTACAATGAGCAGTTCTTC; cdr3_aa: CASSVSGSNPSYNEQFF
d_call: TRBD2; j_call: TRBJ2-5; clone_size: -; v_call: TRBV30; cdr3_nt: TGTGCCTGGACTAGCGGGATTGAGACCCAGTACTTC; cdr3_aa: CAWTSGIETQYF
d_call: TRBD2; j_call: TRBJ2-2; clone_size: once; v_call: TRBV25-1; cdr3_nt: TGTGCCAGCAGTACTAGCGGGAGGGCCGGGGAGCTGTTTTTT; cdr3_aa: CASSTSGRAGELFF
d_call: TRBD1; j_call: TRBJ1-6; clone_size: -; v_call: TRBV5-3; cdr3_nt: TGTGCCAGAAGCACAAGCACAGGGGATTCACCCCTCCACTTT; cdr3_aa: CARSTSTGDSPLHF
d_call: -; j_call: TRBJ2-1; clone_size: once; v_call: TRBV28; cdr3_nt: TGTGCCAGCAGTTTATACCCGGGTAGCGGCAATGAGCAGTTCTTC; cdr3_aa: CASSLYPGSGNEQFF
d_call: -; j_call: TRBJ1-5; clone_size: -; v_call: TRBV30; cdr3_nt: TGTGCCTGGAGTGTCGGCAGGGGTGGCAATCAGCCCCAGCATTTT; cdr3_aa: CAWSVGRGGNQPQHF
d_call: TRBD2; j_call: TRBJ2-1; clone_size: -; v_call: TRBV5-1; cdr3_nt: TGCGCCAGCAGCCCCGGACTAGCGGGAGGGCCATACAATGAGCAGTTCTTC; cdr3_aa: CASSPGLAGGPYNEQFF
d_call: -; j_call: TRBJ2-3; clone_size: -; v_call: TRBV5-1; cdr3_nt: TGCGCCAGCAGCCTGGGGGCTACAGATACGCAGTATTTT; cdr3_aa: CASSLGATDTQYF
d_call: TRBD1; j_call: TRBJ2-1; clone_size: -; v_call: TRBV18; cdr3_nt: TGTGCCAGCTCACCGCCGGGACAGGGAGAGGGAAAGTCCTACAATGAGCAGTTCTTC; cdr3_aa: CASSPPGQGEGKSYNEQFF
d_call: TRBD2; j_call: TRBJ2-1; clone_size: -; v_call: TRBV5-1; cdr3_nt: TGCGCCAGCAGCGCGGGACTAGCGACCTCTATCGCTGAGCAGTTCTTC; cdr3_aa: CASSAGLATSIAEQFF